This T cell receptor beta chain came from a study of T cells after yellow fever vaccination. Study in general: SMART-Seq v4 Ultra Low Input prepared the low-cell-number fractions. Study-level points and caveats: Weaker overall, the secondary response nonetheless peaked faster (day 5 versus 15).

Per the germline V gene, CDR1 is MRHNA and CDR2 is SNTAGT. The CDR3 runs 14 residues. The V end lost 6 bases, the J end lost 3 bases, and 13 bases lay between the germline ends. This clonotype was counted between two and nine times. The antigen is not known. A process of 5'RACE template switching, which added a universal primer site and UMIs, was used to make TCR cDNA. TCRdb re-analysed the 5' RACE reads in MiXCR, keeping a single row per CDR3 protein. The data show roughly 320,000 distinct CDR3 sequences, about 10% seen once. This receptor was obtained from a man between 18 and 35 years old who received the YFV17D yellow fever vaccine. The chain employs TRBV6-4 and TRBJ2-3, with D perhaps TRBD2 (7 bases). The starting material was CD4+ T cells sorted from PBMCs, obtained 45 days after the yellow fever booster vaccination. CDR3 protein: CASSPGGWTDTQYF. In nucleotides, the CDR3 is TGTGCCAGCAGCCCGGGGGGCTGGACAGATACGCAGTATTTT.